This TCR beta chain was recorded in a study of T-cell memory formation after mild COVID-19. Whole-study context: Among the donors, TCR clusters were largely specific to each donor.

The length of the CDR3 is 16 residues. The ends were cut back, 3 bases at V and 3 bases at J, with 17 bases in the middle. CDR1 and CDR2 from the germline V gene are SGDLS and YYNGEE. Via MiXCR, TCRdb re-called the 5' RACE reads, giving one row per CDR3 protein. The sample includes approximately 60,000 distinct CDR3 sequences, 8% to 10% seen only once; the top ten take more than 0.95%. V and J are TRBV9 and TRBJ2-3; no clear D. Material: PBMCs or a T cell subset sorted from them (not recorded which). The receptor was isolated from a man between 18 and 35 years old who had mild COVID-19 (a few samples of this study predate the infection). Cell type and time point are not known. The CDR3 DNA reads as TGTGCCAGCAGCGCCCACTGGGTTCTAGGGACAGATACGCAGTATTTT. Its translation: CASSAHWVLGTDTQYF.